This TCR beta chain emerged from a study of glioma-infiltrating T cells. TCR alpha and beta CDR3 regions were amplified from RNA using iRepertoire nested multiplex PCR. One-step reverse transcription and amplification started from roughly 100-400 ng of tissue mRNA or PBMC total RNA. TCRdb ran MiXCR on the multiplex PCR reads and lists one entry per CDR3 protein. The table records approximately 89,000 distinct CDR3 sequences, 23% of them present only once. A note on this clonotype: Its antigen is as yet unknown. The CDR3 ends on some other residue instead of the conserved phenylalanine or tryptophan, so this is likely a read error.

V was trimmed by 4 bases and J by 0 bases, leaving 12 bases between them. Germline assignment: CDR1 DFQATT and CDR2 SNEGSKA (reference sequence). The CDR3 runs 14 residues. General study findings and limits: Tissue and blood shared very few CDR3 sequences. Tissue-blood divergence was below expectation in non-neoplastic patients, above in gliomas.

The chain joins TRBV20-1 to TRBJ1-1; D is possibly TRBD1 (6 bases). Material: glioma tissue, nonneoplastic brain tissue, or PBMCs (not recorded which). This receptor was identified in a human donor with low-grade glioma or glioblastoma, undergoing nonglioma brain surgery, or in good health (not recorded which). The CDR3 reads CSATRDTLNTEAFI. CDR3 bases: TGCAGTGCTACCCGGGACACCTTGAACACTGAAGCTTTCATT.